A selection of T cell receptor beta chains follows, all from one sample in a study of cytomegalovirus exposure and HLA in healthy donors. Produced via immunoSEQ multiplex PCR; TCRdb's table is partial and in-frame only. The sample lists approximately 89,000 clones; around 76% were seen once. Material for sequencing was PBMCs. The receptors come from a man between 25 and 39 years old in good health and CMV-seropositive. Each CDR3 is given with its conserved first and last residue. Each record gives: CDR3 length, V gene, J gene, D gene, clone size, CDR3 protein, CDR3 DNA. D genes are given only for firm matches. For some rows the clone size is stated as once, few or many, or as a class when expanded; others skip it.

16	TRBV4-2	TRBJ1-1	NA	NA	CASSQGGLTMNTEAFF	TGTGCCAGCAGCCAGGGAGGACTTACTATGAACACTGAAGCTTTCTTT
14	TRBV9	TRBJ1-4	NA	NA	CASSVDTGGEKLFF	TGTGCCAGCAGCGTAGACACGGGAGGCGAAAAACTGTTTTTT
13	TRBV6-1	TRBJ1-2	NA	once	CASSVGTNYGYTF	TGTGCCAGCAGTGTTGGCACTAACTATGGCTACACCTTC
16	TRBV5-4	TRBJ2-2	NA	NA	CASSFWQVTGNGELFF	TGTGCCAGCAGCTTCTGGCAGGTGACGGGGAACGGGGAGCTGTTTTTT
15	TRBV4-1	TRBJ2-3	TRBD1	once	CASTRGQGGADTQYF	TGCGCCAGCACAAGGGGACAGGGAGGAGCAGATACGCAGTATTTT
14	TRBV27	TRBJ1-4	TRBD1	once	CASSLRTGDEKLFF	TGTGCCAGCAGTTTACGGACAGGGGATGAAAAACTGTTTTTT
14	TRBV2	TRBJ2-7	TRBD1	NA	CASGGTGVSYEQYF	TGTGCCAGCGGCGGGACAGGGGTCTCCTACGAGCAGTACTTC
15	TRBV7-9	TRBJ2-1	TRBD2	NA	CASSVDGGASNEQFF	TGTGCCAGCAGCGTAGACGGGGGGGCCTCTAATGAGCAGTTCTTC
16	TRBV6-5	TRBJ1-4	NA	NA	CASSYQGFSTNEKLFF	TGTGCCAGCAGTTATCAGGGATTCTCAACTAATGAAAAACTGTTTTTT
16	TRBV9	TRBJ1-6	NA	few	CASSVDWEGRNSPLHF	TGTGCCAGCAGCGTAGACTGGGAGGGTCGTAATTCACCCCTCCACTTT
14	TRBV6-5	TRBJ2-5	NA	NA	CASSPLGGGRAQYF	TGTGCCAGCAGTCCCTTGGGGGGGGGCCGGGCCCAGTACTTC
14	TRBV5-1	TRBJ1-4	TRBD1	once	CASSPGQGAEKLFF	TGCGCCAGCAGCCCAGGACAGGGAGCTGAAAAACTGTTTTTT
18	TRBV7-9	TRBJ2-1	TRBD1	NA	CASSPTHGQESSYNEQFF	TGTGCCAGCAGCCCAACACATGGACAGGAGAGCTCCTACAATGAGCAGTTCTTC
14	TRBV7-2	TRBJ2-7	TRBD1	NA	CASSRTGWGYEQYF	TGTGCCAGCAGCCGGACAGGGTGGGGTTACGAGCAGTACTTC
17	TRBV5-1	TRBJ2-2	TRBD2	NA	CASSPIAGANTPGELFF	TGCGCCAGCAGCCCTATAGCGGGGGCGAACACCCCCGGGGAGCTGTTTTTT
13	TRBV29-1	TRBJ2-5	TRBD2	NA	CSVDSGGWETQYF	TGCAGCGTTGATTCGGGAGGTTGGGAGACCCAGTACTTC
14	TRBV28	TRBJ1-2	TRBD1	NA	CASSWGQGRGGYTF	TGTGCCAGCAGTTGGGGACAGGGTAGAGGTGGCTACACCTTC
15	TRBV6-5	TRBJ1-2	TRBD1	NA	CASRNGGQGSGGYTF	TGTGCCAGCAGGAACGGGGGACAGGGAAGTGGTGGCTACACCTTC
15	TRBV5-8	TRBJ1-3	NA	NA	CASSFFGGSGNTIYF	TGTGCCAGCAGCTTCTTCGGAGGATCTGGAAACACCATATATTTT
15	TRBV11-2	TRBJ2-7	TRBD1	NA	CASRPTGGLGYEQYF	TGTGCCAGCAGACCAACAGGGGGTTTAGGCTACGAGCAGTACTTC
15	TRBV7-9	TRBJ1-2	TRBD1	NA	CASSLAGTGGHGYTF	TGTGCCAGCAGCTTAGCCGGGACAGGGGGCCATGGCTACACCTTC
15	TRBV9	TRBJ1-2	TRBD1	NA	CASSGEGQVLYGYTF	TGTGCCAGCAGCGGCGAGGGACAGGTTCTCTATGGCTACACCTTC
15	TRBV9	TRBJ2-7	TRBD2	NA	CASSVGLGRVYEQYF	TGTGCCAGCAGCGTAGGGTTGGGGAGGGTCTACGAGCAGTACTTC
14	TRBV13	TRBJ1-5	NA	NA	CASSLGHSNQPQHF	TGTGCCAGCAGCTTAGGTCATAGCAATCAGCCCCAGCATTTT